This entry describes one T cell receptor beta chain. Some clones are missing from TCRdb's copy, which holds only in-frame ones; the method was immunoSEQ multiplex PCR. The sample holds approximately 1.1 million clones; 78% are singletons and the top ten take 0.52%. Germline CDR1 is SGHRS and CDR2 is YFSETQ. This CDR3 region has 16 residues. Trimming pared 0 bases from V and 3 bases from J, leaving 15 bases between. These data belong to a study of shared clonotypes between healthy human individuals. The genes are TRBV5-1 and TRBJ1-2; TRBD1 is a possible D gene (6 bases). The origin of this receptor is a man younger than 30 in good health. Some clones in this sample may be carry-over from other donors' samples. The sequenced material came from memory CD4+ T cells from PBMCs. As for subset: CD45RA-negative fraction. In nucleotides, the CDR3 is TGCGCCAGCAGCTTGGTGGGGGCAGGGGCGTACTATGGCTACACCTTC. Its protein is CASSLVGAGAYYGYTF. Using reference TRBV5-1 and TRBJ1-2 for the parts outside the CDR3, the full variable domain is KAGVTQTPRYLIKTRGQQVTLSCSPISGHRSVSWYQQTPGQGLQFLFEYFSETQRNKGNFPGRFSGRQFSNSRSEMNVSTLELGDSALYLCASSLVGAGAYYGYTFGSGTRLTVV.